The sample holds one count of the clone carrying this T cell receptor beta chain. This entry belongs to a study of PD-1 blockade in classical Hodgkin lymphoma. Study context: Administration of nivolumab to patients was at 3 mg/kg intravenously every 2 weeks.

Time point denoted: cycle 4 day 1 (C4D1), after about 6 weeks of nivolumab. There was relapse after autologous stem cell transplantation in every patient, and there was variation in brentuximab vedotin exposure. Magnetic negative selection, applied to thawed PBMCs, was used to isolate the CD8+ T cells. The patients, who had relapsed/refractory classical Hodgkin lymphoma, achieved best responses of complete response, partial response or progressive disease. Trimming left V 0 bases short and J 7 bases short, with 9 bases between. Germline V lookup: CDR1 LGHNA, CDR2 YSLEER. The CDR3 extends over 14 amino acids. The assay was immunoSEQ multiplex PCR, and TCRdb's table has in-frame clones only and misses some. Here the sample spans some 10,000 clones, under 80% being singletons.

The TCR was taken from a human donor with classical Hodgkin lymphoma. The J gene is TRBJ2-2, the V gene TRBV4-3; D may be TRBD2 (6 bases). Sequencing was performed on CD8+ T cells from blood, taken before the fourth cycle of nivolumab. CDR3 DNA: TGCGCCAGCAGCCAAGATGGGGAGGACGGGGAGCTGTTTTTT. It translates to CASSQDGEDGELFF.